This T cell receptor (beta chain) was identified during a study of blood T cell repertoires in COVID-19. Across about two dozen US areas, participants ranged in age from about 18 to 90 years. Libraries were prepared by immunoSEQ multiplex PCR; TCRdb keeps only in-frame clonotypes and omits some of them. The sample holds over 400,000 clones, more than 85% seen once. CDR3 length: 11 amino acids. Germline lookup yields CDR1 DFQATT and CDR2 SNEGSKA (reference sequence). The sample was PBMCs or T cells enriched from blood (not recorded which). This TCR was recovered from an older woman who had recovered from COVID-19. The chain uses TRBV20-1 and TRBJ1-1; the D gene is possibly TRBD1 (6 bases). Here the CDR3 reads CRGGGPSEAFF. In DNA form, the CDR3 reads TGCAGAGGGGGGGGGCCCTCTGAAGCTTTCTTT.